The T cell receptor (beta chain) under discussion was sequenced for a study of blood T cell repertoires in COVID-19 (dated by TCRdb to 2019 to 2021). General notes on the study: Collaborator samples came from the United States, Italy and Spain and covered acute and convalescent phases of COVID-19. Samples were obtained from the ongoing ImmuneRACE study (first 160 participants) and from over a thousand subjects provided by 6 global collaborators. Sample metadata almost always included a de-identified subject ID, COVID-19 status, age in years and sex. HLA class I and class II types, where available, came from metadata supplied by the sample provider rather than from assay-based typing. The repertoires were released in a freely available public database meant as a resource for research on the immune response to SARS-CoV-2. The prospective study material was composed of cDNA or gDNA derived from T cells, B-cell-depleted T cells, or PBMCs. Subjects who had been exposed to COVID-19, were actively infected with it, or had recovered from it provided the deeply sampled blood TCRbeta repertoires that made up the dataset. Results and caveats for the whole study, not just this receptor: How much clinical and demographic metadata was included differed by source and by participant, and the metadata was provided uncurated.

As regards this clone: Its specific antigen is unknown. No qualities accompany the bases; no much larger clone lies one base away.

From cysteine to phenylalanine, the CDR3 is 14 amino acids long. Just the 42-base CDR3 DNA is kept, in frame starting at base 1. After removal of 2 bases from V and 8 bases from J, the junction retains 7 bases not matched to a gene. The germline V gene (reference sequence) specifies GTSNPN as CDR1 and SVGIG as CDR2. Enrolling through a virtual design, the prospective study's participants ranged in age from roughly 18 to 89 years and lived across some 22 United States geographic areas. To assign participants to cohorts, the prospective study relied on clinical history that participants themselves reported in a screening survey and a study questionnaire. Recovered participants in ImmuneRACE Cohort 3 were defined as having two consecutive negative NP/OP PCR tests, clearance from a healthcare professional, or resolution of symptoms. In the prospective study, whole blood, serum and a nasopharyngeal or oropharyngeal swab were collected from each participant by mobile phlebotomists. Over an approximately 2-month period, participants in the prospective study had the option of providing additional blood draws and questionnaires. Prospective study blood samples were shipped either frozen or at room temperature before DNA extraction.

The immunoSEQ Assay, a bias-controlled multiplex PCR, was used to amplify TCRbeta CDR3 regions from genomic DNA. The published analysis was carried out like this. The number of nucleated cells in each sample was estimated by amplification of reference gene primers within the assay. Sequence reads were collapsed and filtered to measure the absolute abundance of every unique TCRbeta CDR3 rearrangement. For each sample, productive Simpson clonality was calculated by taking the square root of Simpson's diversity index across productive rearrangements. Entries here come from immuneACCESS through TCRdb and include only in-frame sequences with V and J called. Some clones fail to appear in such tables; in the studies checked, an unresolved V gene covers under half of the shortfall, and the cause of the remainder is unknown. That table furnishes V, J and clone size, whereas the DNA furnished D and trimming. The table for this sample lists about 400,000 clones; roughly 91% of them were counted only once. The ten largest clones take up 1.5% to 2% of the sample.

This sequence originates from a young woman who had recovered from COVID-19. The sample comprised PBMCs or T cells enriched from blood (not recorded which). This chain is built from TRBV30 and TRBJ1-4; a stretch of 8 junction bases matches TRBD1. The CDR3: CAWSLQGVKEKLFF. In nucleotides, the sequence is TGTGCCTGGAGTTTACAGGGGGTAAAGGAAAAACTGTTTTTT.